A single count supports the clone carrying this TCR beta chain. Sequencing was performed with immunoSEQ multiplex PCR; in TCRdb, only in-frame clones are kept and a portion is missing. Of about 150,000 clones in the sample, less than 90% were seen once. This entry is derived from a study of T cell responses to AZD1222 COVID-19 vaccine. The CDR3 is 15 amino acids. The germline V and J ends were trimmed by 5 bases and 0 bases, with 12 bases remaining between them. CDR1 and CDR2 from the germline V gene are SGHTA and FQGNSA. This sample comprised peripheral blood, obtained after recovery from COVID-19. The chain recombines TRBV7-2 with TRBJ2-3; maybe TRBD1 (5 bases). The receptor was derived from an adult who had recovered from COVID-19. The CDR3 loop reads CASSVQTDSTDTQYF. The DNA of the CDR3 is TGTGCCAGCAGCGTTCAGACAGATAGCACAGATACGCAGTATTTT.